Following are 21 T cell receptor beta chains from one sample sequenced in a study of blood T cell repertoires in COVID-19. TCRdb's table, derived via immunoSEQ multiplex PCR, lists solely in-frame clones and lacks some. The table has about 140,000 clones, roughly 86% seen once; the top ten hold 1.8%. The sample consisted of peripheral blood. The receptors shown here come from a man aged 70 or older with acute or convalescent COVID-19.

This clone occurred once. The genes are TRBV19 and TRBJ1-1, with 7 bases that match TRBD1. CDR1 and CDR2 (germline): LNHDA, SQIVND (reference sequence). The trim removed 5 bases at V and 4 bases at J, leaving 7 bases unmatched. The CDR3 contains 14 residues. CDR3 in DNA: TGTGCCAGTAGTCCAACAGGGGTAGTCACTGAAGCTTTCTTT. Protein product: CASSPTGVVTEAFF.

This clone has only one observation. The chain couples TRBV6-5 to TRBJ2-2, with 12 bases aligning to TRBD2. The CDR3 runs 16 residues. Germline CDR1 is MNHEY and CDR2 is SVGAGI. The trim removed 0 bases at V and 7 bases at J, leaving 3 bases unmatched. The CDR3 loop is CASSYSRLAGVGELFF. The CDR3 region has the DNA TGTGCCAGCAGTTACTCGAGACTAGCGGGGGTCGGGGAGCTGTTTTTT.

The CDR3 nucleotides are TGCAGCGGTGTAGCGGGGACGAATGAGCAGTTCTTC. Amino acid sequence: CSGVAGTNEQFF. The chain joins TRBV29-1 to TRBJ2-1; 8 bases agree with TRBD2. With 7 bases clipped from V and 7 bases from J, the junction kept 6 bases outside the gene matches. The CDR3 sequence is 12 residues long. The germline CDR1 and CDR2 sequences are SQVTM and ANQGSEA.

V usage is TRBV19 and J usage is TRBJ1-2, with 10 bases fitting TRBD1. CDR3 length: 14 amino acids. The J segment lost 6 bases and the V segment lost 6 bases, leaving 7 bases of the junction unmatched. CDR1 and CDR2 from the germline V gene are LNHDA and SQIVND (reference sequence). CDR3 sequence: CASSQTGTGDGYTF. Here the CDR3 DNA reads TGTGCCAGTAGCCAAACCGGGACAGGGGATGGCTACACCTTC.

The J gene is TRBJ1-1, the V gene TRBV18; D uncertain. The CDR3 length is 16 residues. V shed 3 bases and J shed 2 bases, with 16 bases lying between them. Germline V gene data show CDR1 as KGHSH and CDR2 as LQKENI. Written as DNA, the CDR3 is TGTGCCAGCTCACCGATCGGGTCTGGAGATAACACTGAAGCTTTCTTT. This sequence encodes CASSPIGSGDNTEAFF.

This clone was observed once. This chain uses TRBV6-5 with TRBJ2-3, with 12 bases that match TRBD2. This CDR3 has 15 amino acids. CDR1 and CDR2 (germline): MNHEY, SVGAGI. The V gene end was trimmed by 6 bases and the J gene end by 5 bases; junction bases not matched to a gene: 6. This CDR3 is CASRSSGGAKDTQYF. The CDR3 coding sequence is TGTGCCAGCAGGTCTAGCGGGGGGGCCAAAGATACGCAGTATTTT.

There are a few counts of this clone. V usage is TRBV4-2 and J usage is TRBJ1-2; D gene unclear. Trimming left V 4 bases short and J 6 bases short, with 18 bases between. The CDR3 runs 15 residues. Per germline, CDR1 LGHNA and CDR2 YNFKEQ. CDR3 residues: CASSREIGSNNGYTF. Written as DNA, the CDR3 is TGTGCCAGCAGCCGGGAGATTGGCTCTAATAATGGCTACACCTTC.

Notes on this clone: Mismatch with germline at one junction end may stem from a read error. V is TRBV11-2 and J is TRBJ2-7; possible D gene TRBD1, 6 bases. Germline V gene sequence: CDR1 SGHAT, CDR2 FQNNGV. The CDR3 is 13 residues long. CDR3 amino acids: CASSLDYRTAGHF. The DNA for the CDR3 is TGTGCCAGCAGCTTAGATTATCGGACAGCCGGCCACTTC.

The chain is built from TRBV5-1 and TRBJ1-1, with 7 bases fitting TRBD1. This CDR3 contains 16 residues. The germline V gene has CDR1 SGHRS and CDR2 YFSETQ. Germline trimming cut 0 bases from V and 3 bases from J; bases unmatched to any gene: 8. CDR3: CASSLVRTGKHTEAFF. Here the CDR3 DNA reads TGCGCCAGCAGCTTGGTGCGGACAGGAAAACACACTGAAGCTTTCTTT.

This clone came up a few times. This chain links TRBV19 with TRBJ1-1; 10 nucleotides match TRBD1. This CDR3 is 14 amino acids long. Germline V gene data show CDR1 as LNHDA and CDR2 as SQIVND (reference sequence). With 10 bases clipped from V and 7 bases from J, the junction kept 12 bases outside the gene matches. CDR3 sequence: CAIEIRDRGIEAFF. The CDR3 DNA follows: TGTGCCATTGAAATCCGGGACAGGGGAATTGAAGCTTTCTTT.

This chain links TRBV3-1 (or the pseudogene TRBV3-2) with TRBJ2-5, with D uncertain. This CDR3 is 13 amino acids long. V dropped 4 bases and J dropped 3 bases, with 9 bases sitting between them. Germline CDR1 LGHDT, CDR2 YNNKEL (reference sequence). For the CDR3, the DNA is TGTGCCAGCAGCCGAGGAGTGGAAGAGACCCAGTACTTC. This sequence encodes CASSRGVEETQYF.

This chain links TRBV19 with TRBJ1-1, with TRBD1 as a possible D gene (6 bases). This CDR3 has 14 amino acids. V lost 4 bases, J lost 5 bases, and 14 bases lay in between. CDR1 and CDR2 from the germline V gene are LNHDA and SQIVND (reference sequence). CDR3 residues: CASSTLTGWTEAFF. The CDR3 DNA follows: TGTGCCAGTAGTACCCTTACAGGGTGGACTGAAGCTTTCTTT.

This clone has only a few counts. The CDR3 here is CATSRGAAPLHF. The CDR3 DNA reads as TGTGCCACCAGCAGAGGGGCTGCACCCCTCCACTTT. V is TRBV15 and J is TRBJ1-6; D gene uncertain. The CDR3 is 12 amino acids. Per the germline V gene, CDR1 is LNHNV and CDR2 is YYDKDF (reference sequence). Trimming cost V 1 base and J 11 bases, with 6 bases left between them.

This chain joins TRBV24-1 and TRBJ2-1; TRBD1 matches 9 bases. This CDR3 has 19 residues. CDR1 is KGHDR, CDR2 SFDVKD, per germline. With 5 bases clipped from V and 0 bases from J, the junction kept 13 bases outside the gene matches. The CDR3 spells CATSGRDRDGAYSYNEQFF. The CDR3 DNA sequence: TGTGCCACCAGTGGACGGGACAGGGATGGCGCGTACTCCTACAATGAGCAGTTCTTC.

V is TRBV29-1 and J is TRBJ1-6; D not certain. Germline V gene data show CDR1 as SQVTM and CDR2 as ANQGSEA. V lost 4 bases and J 0 bases, leaving 4 bases between the germline ends. This CDR3 contains 13 residues. The CDR3 DNA reads TGCAGCGTTGGTAGCTCCTATAATTCACCCCTCCACTTT. This codes for CSVGSSYNSPLHF.

The chain employs TRBV7-9 and TRBJ2-2; a possible D gene is TRBD2 (6 bases). Trimming removed 6 bases from V and 2 bases from J, with 10 bases in between. The germline V gene has CDR1 SEHNR and CDR2 FQNEAQ (reference sequence). The CDR3 is 14 amino acids. CDR3 region: CASRGGINTGELFF. Written as DNA, the CDR3 is TGTGCCAGCAGAGGCGGGATAAACACCGGGGAGCTGTTTTTT.

The DNA for the CDR3 is TGTGCCAGCAGTGAAGCTTCAGGGGTTAGCAATCAGCCCCAGCATTTT. Translation: CASSEASGVSNQPQHF. The gene calls are TRBV2 and TRBJ1-5, with D perhaps matching TRBD1 (6 bases). V was clipped by 0 bases and J by 0 bases, with 9 bases between them. The CDR3 has 16 residues. The germline V gene encodes CDR1 SNHLY and CDR2 FYNNEI.

The V and J genes are TRBV5-1 and TRBJ2-1; D gene ambiguous. This CDR3 contains 14 residues. The germline V and J ends were trimmed by 0 bases and 7 bases, with 11 bases remaining between them. Looked up from germline, CDR1 is SGHRS and CDR2 is YFSETQ. The chain's CDR3 is CASSLAAGWNEQFF. The CDR3 DNA follows: TGCGCCAGCAGCTTGGCCGCCGGGTGGAATGAGCAGTTCTTC.

CDR3 sequence reads: CASSGGTGSETQYF. The CDR3 DNA is TGTGCCAGCAGCGGCGGGACAGGGTCGGAGACCCAGTACTTC. This sequence joins TRBV7-6 and TRBJ2-5; TRBD1 agrees at 9 bases. CDR3 size: 14 residues. From germline, CDR1 is SGHVS and CDR2 FNYEAQ. V was pared by 5 bases and J by 5 bases, with 6 bases of the junction left unmatched.

The rearrangement links TRBV7-6 to TRBJ1-2, with D unclear. The CDR3 is made up of 13 amino acids. Trimming removed 4 bases at V and 3 bases at J, with 9 bases between. CDR1 SGHVS and CDR2 FNYEAQ come from the germline V gene. The CDR3: CASSYESYYGYTF. In DNA, the CDR3 is TGTGCCAGCAGCTACGAGTCCTACTATGGCTACACCTTC.

This clone was seen only once. The V call is TRBV27, the J call TRBJ1-1; TRBD1 aligns across 8 bases. The CDR3 is 15 amino acids. V trimming: 3 bases; J trimming: 7 bases; junction bases outside the gene matches: 10. Germline V gives CDR1 MNHEY, CDR2 SMNVEV (reference sequence). The CDR3 loop reads CASSFRNTGGSEAFF. The CDR3 DNA sequence: TGTGCCAGCAGTTTCCGTAACACAGGGGGGAGTGAAGCTTTCTTT.